These T cell receptor beta chains were read from a single sample in a study of blood T cell repertoires in COVID-19. Generated by immunoSEQ multiplex PCR, the TCRdb table keeps only in-frame clones and is missing some. The sample yields just over 60,000 clones, more than 70% seen once. The source material was peripheral blood. The receptors come from a man aged 25 to 40 with COVID-19, enrolled during active disease. Each CDR3 is given with its conserved first and last residue. D genes are given only for firm matches. The size of a clone is reported for some rows only, either as once, few or many, or as a class for expanded clones.

V	J	size	D	CDR3	DNA
TRBV11-3	TRBJ1-1	few	-	CASSLVTTNTEAFF	TGTGCCAGCAGCTTAGTAACTACCAACACTGAAGCTTTCTTT
TRBV11-2	TRBJ2-2	-	-	CASTLGEAGELFF	TGTGCCAGCACCCTCGGGGAGGCCGGGGAGCTGTTTTTT
TRBV7-9	TRBJ1-4	-	-	CASSFRQGKNEKLFF	TGTGCCAGCAGCTTTCGGCAGGGAAAAAATGAAAAACTGTTTTTT
TRBV5-5	TRBJ2-3	-	-	CASSLRQAIDTQYF	TGTGCCAGCAGCTTGAGACAGGCAATCGATACGCAGTATTTT
TRBV6-6	TRBJ2-1	-	TRBD2	CASSLHGSGRVNEQFF	TGTGCCAGCAGTCTCCATGGTAGCGGGAGGGTCAATGAGCAGTTCTTC
TRBV7-2	TRBJ1-2	-	-	CASSPHQGYYGYTF	TGTGCCAGCAGCCCGCATCAGGGGTACTATGGCTACACCTTC
TRBV28	TRBJ2-7	-	TRBD2	CASHGEGIYEQYF	TGTGCCAGCCACGGGGAGGGTATCTACGAGCAGTACTTC
TRBV5-8	TRBJ2-1	-	TRBD1	CASSYGQGPYNEQFF	TGTGCCAGCAGCTATGGACAGGGGCCCTACAATGAGCAGTTCTTC
TRBV3-1/TRBV3-2	TRBJ1-4	-	TRBD1	CASSRDRVNEKLFF	TGTGCCAGCAGCCGGGACAGGGTTAACGAAAAACTGTTTTTT
TRBV6-2/TRBV6-3	TRBJ2-7	-	-	CASSYPLFDIPTYEQYF	TGTGCCAGCAGTTACCCCCTGTTTGACATTCCAACCTACGAGCAGTACTTC
TRBV10-1	TRBJ2-6	-	TRBD2	CATKTAGLARLSSGANVLTF	TGCGCCACCAAAACCGCGGGACTAGCGAGGCTGAGCTCTGGGGCCAACGTCCTGACTTTC
TRBV27	TRBJ2-3	-	-	CASRQRDTQYF	TGTGCCAGCAGGCAGCGGGATACGCAGTATTTT
TRBV19	TRBJ1-5	-	TRBD1	CASSIQGAYSNQPQHF	TGTGCCAGTAGTATACAGGGGGCGTATAGCAATCAGCCCCAGCATTTT
TRBV29-1	TRBJ1-2	-	TRBD1	CSVEDRDSSSGGYTF	TGCAGCGTTGAAGATCGGGACAGCTCCTCGGGTGGCTACACCTTC
TRBV10-3	TRBJ1-2	-	TRBD1	CAISGEASGTGGANTF	TGTGCCATCAGTGGTGAGGCTTCCGGGACAGGGGGCGCTAACACCTTC
TRBV5-1	TRBJ1-6	few	TRBD1	CASSLGTGAGSPLHF	TGCGCCAGCAGCTTGGGAACAGGGGCGGGTTCACCCCTCCACTTT
TRBV4-1	TRBJ2-1	-	-	CASSGRTLQQGEQFF	TGCGCCAGCAGCGGGCGGACTCTTCAACAGGGTGAGCAGTTCTTC
TRBV9	TRBJ2-5	-	-	CASSVGGGLGQETQYF	TGTGCCAGCAGCGTAGGAGGGGGTTTGGGGCAAGAGACCCAGTACTTC
TRBV18	TRBJ2-7	-	-	CASSPGGYEQYF	TGTGCCAGCTCACCGGGAGGCTACGAGCAGTACTTC
TRBV24-1	TRBJ1-5	once	-	CATSDPSGQSNQPQHF	TGTGCCACCAGTGACCCCTCCGGACAGAGCAATCAGCCCCAGCATTTT
TRBV10-3	TRBJ2-7	once	TRBD2	CAIRVAVTSGRDEQYF	TGTGCCATCAGAGTTGCTGTAACTAGCGGGAGGGACGAGCAGTACTTC
TRBV4-1	TRBJ1-2	-	-	CASSQSFQGNYGYTF	TGCGCCAGCAGCCAATCTTTCCAGGGCAACTATGGCTACACCTTC
TRBV28	TRBJ1-2	-	-	CASSLYLNGYTF	TGTGCCAGCAGTTTGTATCTTAATGGCTACACCTTC
TRBV9	TRBJ2-1	once	TRBD2	CASSVRLAGAFNEQFF	TGTGCCAGCAGCGTACGACTAGCGGGAGCTTTCAATGAGCAGTTCTTC
TRBV19	TRBJ2-3	once	TRBD1	CASSIDPWTGFGTDTQYF	TGTGCCAGTAGTATAGACCCATGGACAGGGTTTGGCACAGATACGCAGTATTTT
TRBV9	TRBJ1-6	-	TRBD1	CASSVDGGTGGSPLHF	TGTGCCAGCAGCGTAGATGGCGGGACAGGGGGATCACCCCTCCACTTT
TRBV6-5	TRBJ1-6	-	-	CASSYRGGDSPLHF	TGTGCCAGCAGTTACCGGGGTGGAGATTCACCCCTCCACTTT
TRBV29-1	TRBJ1-4	-	-	CSVGWGNEKLFF	TGCAGCGTTGGTTGGGGCAATGAAAAACTGTTTTTT
TRBV3-1/TRBV3-2	TRBJ2-4	once	TRBD2	CASSQTSGGRWGKNIQYF	TGTGCCAGCAGCCAGACTAGCGGGGGGCGATGGGGCAAAAACATTCAGTACTTC
TRBV29-1	TRBJ2-2	once	-	CSHRGRETGELFF	TGCAGCCATAGGGGGAGGGAAACCGGGGAGCTGTTTTTT
TRBV5-6	TRBJ1-2	-	-	CASRRGVGGYTF	TGTGCCAGCAGACGGGGGGTTGGCGGCTACACCTTC
TRBV15	TRBJ2-5	-	-	CATSRDRVRTETQYF	TGTGCCACCAGCAGAGACAGGGTTCGAACGGAGACCCAGTACTTC
TRBV6-5	TRBJ2-7	-	-	CASSYSGQGTYEQYF	TGTGCCAGCAGTTACTCGGGGCAGGGGACCTACGAGCAGTACTTC
TRBV7-8	TRBJ2-7	-	TRBD1	CASSLVLYAGGPYEQYF	TGTGCCAGCAGCTTAGTTCTATACGCAGGGGGCCCATACGAGCAGTACTTC
TRBV10-2	TRBJ2-2	-	TRBD2	CARAASSGSLNTGELFF	TGCGCCAGAGCGGCTTCCAGCGGGAGTCTTAACACCGGGGAGCTGTTTTTT
TRBV11-3	TRBJ2-7	-	-	CASSPRGFPYEQYF	TGTGCCAGCAGCCCGAGAGGGTTCCCCTACGAGCAGTACTTC
TRBV18	TRBJ2-7	once	-	CASSAPSYEQYF	TGTGCCAGCTCAGCGCCCTCCTACGAGCAGTACTTC
TRBV10-3	TRBJ2-5	-	-	CAISESPWERQETQYF	TGTGCCATCAGTGAGTCCCCATGGGAGCGGCAAGAGACCCAGTACTTC
TRBV19	TRBJ1-2	-	-	CASTPYLENGYGYTF	TGTGCCAGTACCCCCTATTTGGAGAACGGCTATGGCTACACCTTC
TRBV27	TRBJ1-1	once	-	CASSPTPATGAFF	TGTGCCAGCAGTCCAACCCCGGCGACCGGGGCTTTCTTT
TRBV28	TRBJ1-5	-	-	CASRTSSNQPQHF	TGTGCCAGCAGGACTAGCAGCAATCAGCCCCAGCATTTT
TRBV11-2	TRBJ1-1	-	TRBD1	CASSIRTGGQVTEAFF	TGTGCCAGCAGCATACGGACAGGGGGCCAGGTCACTGAAGCTTTCTTT
TRBV7-7	TRBJ2-1	-	TRBD2	CASSPSGLAGGNEQFF	TGTGCCAGCAGTCCATCGGGACTAGCGGGAGGGAATGAGCAGTTCTTC
TRBV19	TRBJ1-2	-	TRBD1	CASSVQGAYGYTF	TGTGCCAGTAGTGTTCAGGGGGCCTATGGCTACACCTTC
TRBV21-1	TRBJ2-7	few	-	CASSATLAGGGSYEQYF	TGTGCCAGCAGCGCAACCCTAGCGGGAGGGGGGTCCTACGAGCAGTACTTC